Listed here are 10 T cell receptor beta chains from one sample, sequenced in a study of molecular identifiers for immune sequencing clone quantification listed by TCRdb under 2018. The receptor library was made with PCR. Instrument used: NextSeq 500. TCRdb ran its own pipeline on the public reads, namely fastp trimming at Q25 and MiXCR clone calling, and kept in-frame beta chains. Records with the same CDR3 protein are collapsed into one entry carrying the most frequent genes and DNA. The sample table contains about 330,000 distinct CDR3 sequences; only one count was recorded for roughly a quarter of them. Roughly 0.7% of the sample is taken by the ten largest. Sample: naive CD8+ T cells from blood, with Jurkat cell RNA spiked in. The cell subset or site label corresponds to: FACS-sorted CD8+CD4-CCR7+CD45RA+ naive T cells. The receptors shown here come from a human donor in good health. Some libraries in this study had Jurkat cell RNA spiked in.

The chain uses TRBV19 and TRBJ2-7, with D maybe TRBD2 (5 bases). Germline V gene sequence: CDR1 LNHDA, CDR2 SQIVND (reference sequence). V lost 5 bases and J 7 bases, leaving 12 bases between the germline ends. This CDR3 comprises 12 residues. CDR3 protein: CASSGGLEEQYF. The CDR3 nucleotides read TGTGCCAGTAGTGGAGGCCTCGAAGAGCAGTACTTC.

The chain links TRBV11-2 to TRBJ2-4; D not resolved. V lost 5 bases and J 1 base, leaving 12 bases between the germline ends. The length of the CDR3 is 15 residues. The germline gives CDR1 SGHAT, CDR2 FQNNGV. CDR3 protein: CASSHSLRAKNIQYF. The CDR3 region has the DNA TGTGCCAGCAGCCACTCCCTTCGGGCCAAAAACATTCAGTACTTC.

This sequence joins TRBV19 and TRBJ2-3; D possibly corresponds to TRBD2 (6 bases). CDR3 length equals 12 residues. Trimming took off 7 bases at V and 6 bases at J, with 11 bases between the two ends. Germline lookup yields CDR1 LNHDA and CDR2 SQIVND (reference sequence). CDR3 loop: CASTGVHDTQYF. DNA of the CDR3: TGTGCCAGTACGGGGGTCCACGATACGCAGTATTTT.

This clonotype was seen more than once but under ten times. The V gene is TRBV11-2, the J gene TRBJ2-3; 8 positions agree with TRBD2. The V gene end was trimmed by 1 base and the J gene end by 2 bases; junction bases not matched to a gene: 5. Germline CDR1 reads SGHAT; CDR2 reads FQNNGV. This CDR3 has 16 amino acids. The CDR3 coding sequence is TGTGCCAGCAGCTTAGTGGGTAGCGGGGCCACAGATACGCAGTATTTT. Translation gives CASSLVGSGATDTQYF.

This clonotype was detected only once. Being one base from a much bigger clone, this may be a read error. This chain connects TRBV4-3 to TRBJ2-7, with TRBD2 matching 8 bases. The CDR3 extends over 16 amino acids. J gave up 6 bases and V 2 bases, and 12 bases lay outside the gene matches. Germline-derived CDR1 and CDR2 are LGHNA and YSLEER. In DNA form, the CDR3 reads TGCGCCAGCAGCCAAAATTGGTCTAGCGGGTATAGCGAGCAGTACTTC. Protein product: CASSQNWSSGYSEQYF.

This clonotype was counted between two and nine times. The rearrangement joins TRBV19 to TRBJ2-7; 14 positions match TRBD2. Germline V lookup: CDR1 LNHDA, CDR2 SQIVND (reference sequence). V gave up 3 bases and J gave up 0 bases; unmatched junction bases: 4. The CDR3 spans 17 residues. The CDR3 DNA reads TGTGCCAGTAGTATCGGGACTAGCGGGGGCCGCTCCTACGAGCAGTACTTC. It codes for CASSIGTSGGRSYEQYF.

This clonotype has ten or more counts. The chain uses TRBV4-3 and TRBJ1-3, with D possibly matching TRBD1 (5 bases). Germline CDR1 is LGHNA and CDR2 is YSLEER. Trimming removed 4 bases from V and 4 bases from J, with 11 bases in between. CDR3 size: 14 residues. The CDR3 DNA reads TGCGCCAGCAGCCCCGACGGGGCGGGAAACACCATATATTTT. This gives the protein CASSPDGAGNTIYF.

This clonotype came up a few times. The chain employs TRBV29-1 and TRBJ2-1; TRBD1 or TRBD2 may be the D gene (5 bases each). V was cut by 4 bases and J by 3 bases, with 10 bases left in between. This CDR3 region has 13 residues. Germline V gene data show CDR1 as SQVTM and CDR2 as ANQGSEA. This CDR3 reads CSVARENYNEQFF. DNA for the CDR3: TGCAGCGTTGCCAGGGAGAACTACAATGAGCAGTTCTTC.

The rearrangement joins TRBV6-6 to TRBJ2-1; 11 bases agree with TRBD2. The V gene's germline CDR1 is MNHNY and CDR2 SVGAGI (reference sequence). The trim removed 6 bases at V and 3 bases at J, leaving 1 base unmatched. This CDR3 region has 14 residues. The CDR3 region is CASRLAGGYNEQFF. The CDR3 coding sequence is TGTGCCAGCAGGCTAGCGGGGGGCTACAATGAGCAGTTCTTC.

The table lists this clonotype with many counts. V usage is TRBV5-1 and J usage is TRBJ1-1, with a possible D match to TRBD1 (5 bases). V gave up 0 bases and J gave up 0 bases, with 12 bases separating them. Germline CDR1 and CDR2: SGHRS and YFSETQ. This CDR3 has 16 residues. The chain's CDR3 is CASSLAVGVMNTEAFF. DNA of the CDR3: TGCGCCAGCAGCTTGGCCGTGGGGGTAATGAACACTGAAGCTTTCTTT. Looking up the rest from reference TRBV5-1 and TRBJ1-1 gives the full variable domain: KAGVTQTPRYLIKTRGQQVTLSCSPISGHRSVSWYQQTPGQGLQFLFEYFSETQRNKGNFPGRFSGRQFSNSRSEMNVSTLELGDSALYLCASSLAVGVMNTEAFFGQGTRLTVV.